This entry lists 9 T cell receptor beta chains sequenced from one sample in a study of cytomegalovirus exposure and HLA in healthy donors. Primers: 60 Vbeta forward and 13 Jbeta reverse. Sequencing was performed with immunoSEQ multiplex PCR; in TCRdb, only in-frame clones are kept and a portion is missing. The table lists roughly 280,000 clones, roughly 70% of them singletons. The sample was PBMCs. The receptors come from a female donor in good health and CMV-seronegative.

V is TRBV18 and J is TRBJ1-2; TRBD1 matches 7 bases. The CDR3 extends over 15 amino acids. V was pared by 4 bases and J by 2 bases, with 7 bases of the junction left unmatched. CDR1 is KGHSH, CDR2 LQKENI, per germline. The DNA for the CDR3 is TGTGCCAGCTCACGGGGACAGACTCAGAACTATGGCTACACCTTC. Its protein product is CASSRGQTQNYGYTF.

There are a few counts of this clone. CDR3 loop: CASSRGRGLAGVNTGELFF. In DNA form, the CDR3 reads TGTGCCAGCAGCCGAGGCCGCGGACTAGCGGGAGTGAACACCGGGGAGCTGTTTTTT. This rearrangement joins TRBV4-2 to TRBJ2-2, with 13 bases lining up with TRBD2. In germline, CDR1 is LGHNA, CDR2 YNFKEQ. The junction had 9 bases not matched to a gene; V was cut back by 4 bases and J by 1 base. The CDR3 is 19 residues long.

The chain carries TRBV7-3 and TRBJ1-6, with D possibly matching TRBD1 (5 bases). Germline-derived CDR1 and CDR2 are SGHTA and FQGTGA. This CDR3 contains 15 residues. Trimming removed 0 bases from V and 5 bases from J, with 8 bases in between. The CDR3 coding sequence is TGTGCCAGCAGCTTAACTGGGGCTCATAATTCACCCCTCCACTTT. The encoded protein is CASSLTGAHNSPLHF.

In this sample, this clone turned up once. V is TRBV7-2 and J is TRBJ2-7; 13 positions match TRBD2. Germline CDR1 is SGHTA and CDR2 is FQGNSA. The CDR3 is 16 residues long. The ends lost 0 bases at V and 7 bases at J; junction bases unmatched: 6. The CDR3 DNA sequence: TGTGCCAGCAGCTTAGCGGGGACTAGCGGGGTCTGGGAGCAGTACTTC. Translating it yields CASSLAGTSGVWEQYF.

The rearrangement uses TRBV2 and TRBJ2-5; 7 bases match TRBD1. Germline V gives CDR1 SNHLY, CDR2 FYNNEI. V dropped 6 bases and J dropped 2; count of bases not matched to a gene: 9. This CDR3 has 15 amino acids. CDR3 sequence reads: CASRERGTEQETQYF. CDR3 coding DNA: TGTGCCAGCAGGGAAAGAGGGACAGAACAAGAGACCCAGTACTTC.

This clone has more than one count but fewer than ten. The rearrangement joins TRBV19 to TRBJ2-5, with 10 positions matching TRBD1. Trimming cost V 6 bases and J 6 bases; bases outside gene matches: 7. CDR1 and CDR2 (germline): LNHDA, SQIVND (reference sequence). The CDR3 runs 14 residues. CDR3 DNA sequence: TGTGCCAGTAGGCCCGGACAGGGGGGTAAGACCCAGTACTTC. It encodes CASRPGQGGKTQYF.

V gene TRBV9 combines with J gene TRBJ1-1; possibly TRBD1 for D (6 bases). Trimming stripped 0 bases from V and 5 bases from J, with 20 bases between. CDR3 length equals 17 residues. Germline V gives CDR1 SGDLS, CDR2 YYNGEE. CDR3 region: CASSVGVRGARWTEAFF. CDR3 nucleotide sequence: TGTGCCAGCAGCGTAGGGGTTCGGGGGGCGCGTTGGACTGAAGCTTTCTTT.

V and J are TRBV14 and TRBJ2-5; D unresolved. Germline-derived CDR1 and CDR2 are SGHDN and FVKESK. There are 11 residues in the CDR3. Trimming stripped 1 base from V and 7 bases from J, with 4 bases between. CDR3 sequence reads: CASSQASTQYF. CDR3 coding DNA: TGTGCCAGCAGCCAAGCCTCGACCCAGTACTTC.

The sample holds one count of this clone. Without the conserved terminal phenylalanine or tryptophan, this CDR3 likely stems from a read error. The chain links TRBV7-9 to TRBJ2-7, with 7 nucleotides matching TRBD1. Germline lookup yields CDR1 SEHNR and CDR2 FQNEAQ (reference sequence). The CDR3 consists of 12 residues. Trimming removed 5 bases from V and 7 bases from J; junction bases left unmatched: 5. The CDR3 loop reads CASSPQGWEQYS. DNA of the CDR3: TGTGCCAGCAGCCCACAGGGGTGGGAGCAGTACTCC.